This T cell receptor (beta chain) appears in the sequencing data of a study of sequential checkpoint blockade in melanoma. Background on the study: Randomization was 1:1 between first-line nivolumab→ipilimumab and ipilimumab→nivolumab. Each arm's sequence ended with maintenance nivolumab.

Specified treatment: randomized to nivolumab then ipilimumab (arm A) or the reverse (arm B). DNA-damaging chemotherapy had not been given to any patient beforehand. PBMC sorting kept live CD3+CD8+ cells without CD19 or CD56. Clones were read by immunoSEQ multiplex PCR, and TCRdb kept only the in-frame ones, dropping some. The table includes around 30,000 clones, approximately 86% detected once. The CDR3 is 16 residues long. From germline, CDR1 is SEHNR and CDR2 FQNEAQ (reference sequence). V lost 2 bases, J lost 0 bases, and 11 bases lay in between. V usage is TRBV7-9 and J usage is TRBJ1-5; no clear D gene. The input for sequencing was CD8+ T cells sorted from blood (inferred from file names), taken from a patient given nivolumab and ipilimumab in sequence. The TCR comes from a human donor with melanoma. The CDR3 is CASSLSGPRSNQPQHF. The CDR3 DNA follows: TGTGCCAGCAGCTTAAGTGGCCCTCGTAGCAATCAGCCCCAGCATTTT.